Presented here are 6 T cell receptor beta chains from one specimen sequenced in a study of T cell responses to AZD1222 COVID-19 vaccine. This table comes from immunoSEQ multiplex PCR, and its TCRdb copy is limited to in-frame clones, with some not included. The sample lists about 99,000 clones, around nine tenths occurring once. Sequencing used peripheral blood, obtained 28 days after the second dose of the MenACWY control vaccine. The receptors stem from an adult who received the MenACWY meningococcal vaccine as a control.

The chain employs TRBV5-1 and TRBJ2-5; 9 nucleotides match TRBD1. The germline gives CDR1 SGHRS, CDR2 YFSETQ. The CDR3 sequence is 14 residues long. V was pared by 3 bases and J by 5 bases, with 5 bases of the junction left unmatched. In nucleotides, the CDR3 is TGCGCCAGCAGCTCTCAGACAGGGGGTGAGACCCAGTACTTC. Translating gives CASSSQTGGETQYF.

The chain has TRBV4-1 and TRBJ2-5; TRBD2 agrees at 7 bases. J gave up 0 bases and V 1 base, and 8 bases lay outside the gene matches. Germline V lookup: CDR1 MGHRA, CDR2 YSYEKL. This CDR3 is built from 17 residues. The CDR3 sequence is CASSQVRGAGYQETQYF. For the CDR3, the DNA is TGCGCCAGCAGCCAAGTTCGGGGAGCGGGGTACCAAGAGACCCAGTACTTC.

The CDR3 region has the DNA TGTGCCAGCAGCGCCGGGACAGGGGGCATCTACGAGCAGTACTTC. Amino acid sequence: CASSAGTGGIYEQYF. V is TRBV5-6 and J is TRBJ2-7; 12 bases fit TRBD1. CDR1 SGHDT and CDR2 YYEEEE come from the germline V gene. CDR3 length: 15 amino acids. With V trimmed by 4 bases and J by 3 bases, 5 bases remained unmatched.

The rearrangement links TRBV5-1 to TRBJ2-7, with a weak D call TRBD1 (6 bases). The V end was cut by 0 bases, the J end by 2 bases, with 12 bases between. This CDR3 spans 15 amino acids. The germline gives CDR1 SGHRS, CDR2 YFSETQ. CDR3 protein: CASSLGQAAPYEQYF. The CDR3 DNA is TGCGCCAGCAGCTTGGGACAGGCCGCTCCCTACGAGCAGTACTTC.

V usage is TRBV18 and J usage is TRBJ1-2; 7 bases are a match to TRBD1. The CDR3 length is 15 residues. The trim removed 6 bases at V and 8 bases at J, leaving 15 bases unmatched. Germline CDR1 KGHSH, CDR2 LQKENI. The CDR3 region has the DNA TGTGCCAGCTCCCCCTCGACAGGGAGATTGGAGGGCTACACCTTC. The encoded protein is CASSPSTGRLEGYTF.

The chain joins TRBV7-3 to TRBJ2-2, with D tentatively TRBD1 or TRBD2 (5 bases each). Trimming stripped 1 base from V and 3 bases from J, with 9 bases between. The germline gives CDR1 SGHTA, CDR2 FQGTGA. The CDR3 has 15 amino acids. DNA of the CDR3: TGTGCCAGCAGCTTAAGTCAGGGAGACACCGGGGAGCTGTTTTTT. Translation gives CASSLSQGDTGELFF.